One sample yielded the 21 T cell receptor beta chains listed below, sequenced in a study of T cell changes during pregnancy in multiple sclerosis. TCRdb keeps only in-frame clones here, not all; method: immunoSEQ multiplex PCR. Among fewer than 40,000 clones listed, approximately 89% were seen once. This material consisted of CD8+ T cells from peripheral blood mononuclear cells, taken in the first trimester of pregnancy. These TCRs come from a female donor with multiple sclerosis, enrolled in a pregnancy study.

The chain joins TRBV7-9 to TRBJ2-2; perhaps TRBD1 as D (6 bases). This CDR3 is 14 amino acids long. Germline V CDR1 and CDR2: SEHNR, FQNEAQ (reference sequence). V shed 3 bases and J shed 6 bases, with 11 bases lying between them. CDR3 region: CASSFLQGSGELFF. The CDR3 bases are TGTGCCAGCAGCTTCCTTCAGGGGTCCGGGGAGCTGTTTTTT.

The rearrangement uses TRBV4-1 and TRBJ2-7; D may be TRBD1 (5 bases). The CDR3 is 14 residues long. Trimming took 0 bases from V and 4 from J, leaving 10 bases between them. Germline V CDR1 and CDR2: MGHRA, YSYEKL. CDR3: CASSQEARVYEQYF. DNA of the CDR3: TGCGCCAGCAGCCAAGAAGCCAGGGTTTACGAGCAGTACTTC.

The CDR3 loop reads CASSYVTGQGKSEQYF. DNA for the CDR3: TGTGCCAGCAGTTACGTGACGGGACAGGGGAAGAGCGAGCAGTACTTC. This rearrangement joins TRBV6-5 to TRBJ2-7, with TRBD1 matching over 10 bases. Germline assignment: CDR1 MNHEY and CDR2 SVGAGI. The CDR3 is 16 residues long. V gave up 2 bases and J gave up 6 bases; unmatched junction bases: 10.

This chain joins TRBV7-9 and TRBJ2-2, with 10 bases lining up with TRBD2. CDR3 length equals 17 residues. With V trimmed by 5 bases and J by 5 bases, 11 bases remained unmatched. The germline CDR1 and CDR2 sequences are SEHNR and FQNEAQ (reference sequence). In DNA, the CDR3 is TGTGCCAGCAGCCCCCTCGCCGGGACTAGCGATACCGGGGAGCTGTTTTTT. Its protein is CASSPLAGTSDTGELFF.

The chain joins TRBV7-9 to TRBJ1-2; 9 bases map to TRBD1. This CDR3 is 14 amino acids long. From germline, CDR1 is SEHNR and CDR2 FQNEAQ (reference sequence). V gave up 3 bases and J gave up 6 bases; unmatched junction bases: 5. In DNA, the CDR3 is TGTGCCAGCAGCTTGGGGACAGGGTGGCATGGCTACACCTTC. Protein sequence: CASSLGTGWHGYTF.

This clone showed up just once. The V call is TRBV4-2, the J call TRBJ1-2, with TRBD1 matching over 8 bases. With 1 base clipped from V and 1 base from J, the junction kept 5 bases outside the gene matches. The CDR3 spans 16 residues. Germline V gene lookup returns CDR1 LGHNA and CDR2 YNFKEQ. Written as DNA, the CDR3 is TGTGCCAGCAGCCAAGCGGACAGGGAGGATAACTATGGCTACACCTTC. It yields the protein CASSQADREDNYGYTF.

V gene TRBV27 combines with J gene TRBJ2-1; maybe TRBD1 (6 bases). V lost 5 bases and J lost 9, with 14 bases in between. The CDR3 spans 13 residues. Germline V CDR1 and CDR2: MNHEY, SMNVEV (reference sequence). The CDR3 is CASSPSRGSEQFF. In DNA, the CDR3 is TGTGCCAGCAGTCCGTCAAGGGGGAGTGAGCAGTTCTTC.

The chain links TRBV6-5 to TRBJ1-5; D may be TRBD1 (6 bases). Germline V CDR1 and CDR2: MNHEY, SVGAGI. The CDR3 totals 14 residues. Deletions cut 6 bases from V and 0 bases from J, with 9 bases between. CDR3 region: CASSLDSSNQPQHF. The CDR3 nucleotides read TGTGCCAGCAGCTTGGACAGTAGCAATCAGCCCCAGCATTTT.

CDR3 nucleotides: TGTGCCAGCAGTGGTTCCCGCGAGGGATGGCATGAAAAACTGTTTTTT. Translating gives CASSGSREGWHEKLFF. The V gene is TRBV6-1, the J gene TRBJ1-4; D not resolved. The CDR3 runs 16 residues. Between the trimmed V and J ends, which lost 4 bases and 6 bases, there was a span of 18 bases. CDR1 and CDR2 from the germline V gene are MNHNS and SASEGT.

The genes are TRBV6-1 and TRBJ2-7, with 7 bases identical to TRBD2. The CDR3 length is 11 residues. CDR1 is MNHNS and CDR2 is SASEGT in the germline V gene. V gave up 10 bases and J gave up 7 bases; unmatched junction bases: 7. The CDR3 DNA reads as TGTGCCACCACCTTCGGGAGGGAGCAGTACTTC. Its translation is CATTFGREQYF.

The CDR3 region is CASSPRGVNTEAFF. In nucleotides, the CDR3 is TGTGCCAGCAGCCCCCGGGGGGTGAACACTGAAGCTTTCTTT. The gene calls are TRBV6-5 and TRBJ1-1; D may be TRBD1 (5 bases). The CDR3 consists of 14 residues. Trimming pared 6 bases from V and 0 bases from J, leaving 11 bases between. Germline CDR1 is MNHEY and CDR2 is SVGAGI.

This clone was picked up one time. The chain has TRBV7-9 and TRBJ1-2, with 7 bases that match TRBD1. V was pared by 8 bases and J by 5 bases, with 5 bases of the junction left unmatched. The CDR3 extends over 12 amino acids. Germline V gene data show CDR1 as SEHNR and CDR2 as FQNEAQ (reference sequence). For the CDR3, the DNA is TGTGCCAGCCCAGACAGGGAATATGGCTACACCTTC. Its protein is CASPDREYGYTF.

The gene calls are TRBV19 and TRBJ1-2; D not resolved. Germline CDR1 LNHDA, CDR2 SQIVND (reference sequence). The V end lost 2 bases, the J end lost 2 bases, and 6 bases lay between the germline ends. The CDR3 extends over 13 amino acids. The CDR3 DNA reads TGTGCCAGTAGTATATCTCAGAACTATGGCTACACCTTC. The encoded protein is CASSISQNYGYTF. The whole variable domain, remainder taken from reference TRBV19 and TRBJ1-2, is DGGITQSPKYLFRKEGQNVTLSCEQNLNHDAMYWYRQDPGQGLRLIYYSQIVNDFQKGDIAEGYSVSREKKESFPLTVTSAQKNPTAFYLCASSISQNYGYTFGSGTRLTVV.

The V gene is TRBV18, the J gene TRBJ1-3; TRBD1 matches at 8 bases. CDR1 KGHSH and CDR2 LQKENI come from the germline V gene. The J segment lost 3 bases and the V segment lost 2 bases, leaving 3 bases of the junction unmatched. The CDR3 spans 15 residues. CDR3 in DNA: TGTGCCAGCTCACCAGAGGACAGGGTTGGAAACACCATATATTTT. It encodes CASSPEDRVGNTIYF.

The chain links TRBV9 to TRBJ2-7; 7 bases fit TRBD1. The CDR3 is 15 residues long. Trimming took 4 bases from V and 4 from J; bases not matched to a gene: 11. Germline V gene sequence: CDR1 SGDLS, CDR2 YYNGEE. The CDR3 nucleotides are TGTGCCAGCAGCACCAGAAAGGGGGCGCGGTACGAGCAGTACTTC. This encodes CASSTRKGARYEQYF.

The gene calls are TRBV2 and TRBJ2-1; 9 bases map to TRBD2. V trimming: 4 bases; J trimming: 7 bases; junction bases outside the gene matches: 5. The germline V gene encodes CDR1 SNHLY and CDR2 FYNNEI. The CDR3 covers 14 residues. CDR3 nucleotides: TGTGCCAGCAGTGTATCTGCGGGGGGGAATGAGCAGTTCTTC. Protein product: CASSVSAGGNEQFF.

The CDR3 DNA sequence: TGTGCCAGCAGTTTAATGTTCGGTGAGCAGTACTTC. Protein product: CASSLMFGEQYF. J is TRBJ2-7 and V is TRBV27; D gene ambiguous. Germline assignment: CDR1 MNHEY and CDR2 SMNVEV (reference sequence). Deletions cut 2 bases from V and 7 bases from J, with 9 bases between. CDR3 length: 12 amino acids.

The chain combines TRBV5-6 with TRBJ2-1, with 7 nucleotides matching TRBD1. V lost 4 bases to trimming and J lost 3 bases; unmatched junction nucleotides: 7. The CDR3 extends over 15 amino acids. CDR1 is SGHDT and CDR2 is YYEEEE in the germline V gene. In DNA, the CDR3 is TGTGCCAGCAGCGGAACGAGACAGGGCTACAATGAGCAGTTCTTC. Protein: CASSGTRQGYNEQFF.

The rearrangement uses TRBV12-5 and TRBJ2-2; TRBD1 agrees at 9 bases. Trimming removed 4 bases from V and 9 bases from J; junction bases left unmatched: 15. Germline V CDR1 and CDR2: LGHNT, FRNRAP. The CDR3 is 17 amino acids. DNA for the CDR3: TGTGCTAGTGGTTCGTCCTGGGGGACAGGGAAACAATGGGAGCTGTTTTTT. Amino acids: CASGSSWGTGKQWELFF.

The chain carries TRBV29-1 and TRBJ1-2; D is possibly TRBD1 (5 bases). V was cut by 2 bases and J by 6 bases, with 7 bases left in between. CDR3 length: 11 amino acids. Germline CDR1 reads SQVTM; CDR2 reads ANQGSEA. CDR3 nucleotides: TGCAGCGTTGAAAGGGGCAATGGCTACACCTTC. Translation: CSVERGNGYTF.

This chain connects TRBV25-1 to TRBJ2-7; D is perhaps TRBD2 (6 bases). This CDR3 is built from 13 residues. CDR1 and CDR2 from the germline V gene are MGHDK and SYGVNS. Trimming took off 7 bases at V and 6 bases at J, with 16 bases between the two ends. In DNA, the CDR3 is TGTGCCAGCACCTCGGGACTCTTGGGCGAGCAGTACTTC. This translates into CASTSGLLGEQYF.